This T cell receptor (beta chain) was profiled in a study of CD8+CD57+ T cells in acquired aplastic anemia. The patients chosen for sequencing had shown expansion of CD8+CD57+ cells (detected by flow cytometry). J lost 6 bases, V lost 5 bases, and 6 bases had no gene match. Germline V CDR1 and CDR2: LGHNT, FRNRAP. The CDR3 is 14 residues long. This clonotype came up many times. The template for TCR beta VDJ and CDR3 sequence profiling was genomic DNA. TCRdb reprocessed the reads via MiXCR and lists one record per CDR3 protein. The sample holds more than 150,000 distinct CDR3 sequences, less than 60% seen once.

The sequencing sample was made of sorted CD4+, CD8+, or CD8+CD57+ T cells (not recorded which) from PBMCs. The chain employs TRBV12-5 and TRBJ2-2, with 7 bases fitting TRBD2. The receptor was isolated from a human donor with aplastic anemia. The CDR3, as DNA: TGTGCTAGTGGTACCACGGGACTATCCGGGGAGCTGTTTTTT. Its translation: CASGTTGLSGELFF.